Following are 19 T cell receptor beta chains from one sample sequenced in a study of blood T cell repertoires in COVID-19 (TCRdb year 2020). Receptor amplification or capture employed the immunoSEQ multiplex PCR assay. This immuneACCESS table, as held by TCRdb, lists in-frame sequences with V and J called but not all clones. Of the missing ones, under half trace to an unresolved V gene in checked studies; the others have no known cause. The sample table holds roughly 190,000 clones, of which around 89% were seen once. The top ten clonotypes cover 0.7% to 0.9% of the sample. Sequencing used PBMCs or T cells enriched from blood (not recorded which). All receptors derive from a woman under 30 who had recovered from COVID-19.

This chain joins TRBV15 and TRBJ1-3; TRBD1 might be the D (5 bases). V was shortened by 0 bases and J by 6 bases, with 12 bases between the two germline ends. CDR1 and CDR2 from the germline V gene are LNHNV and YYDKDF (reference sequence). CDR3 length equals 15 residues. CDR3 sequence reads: CATSRDQGLENTIYF. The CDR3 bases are TGTGCCACCAGCAGAGATCAGGGCCTAGAAAACACCATATATTTT.

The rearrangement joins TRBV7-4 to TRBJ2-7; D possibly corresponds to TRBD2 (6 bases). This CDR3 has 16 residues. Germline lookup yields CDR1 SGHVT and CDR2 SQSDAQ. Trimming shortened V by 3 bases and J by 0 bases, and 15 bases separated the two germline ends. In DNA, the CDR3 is TGTGCCAGCAGCTTCGTTAGGGGACTCTGCTCCTACGAGCAGTACTTC. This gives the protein CASSFVRGLCSYEQYF.

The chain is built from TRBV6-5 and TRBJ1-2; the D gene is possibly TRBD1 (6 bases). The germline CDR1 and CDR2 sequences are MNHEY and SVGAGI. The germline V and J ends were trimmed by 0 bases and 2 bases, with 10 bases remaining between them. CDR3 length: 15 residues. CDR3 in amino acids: CASSYSGGRNYGYTF. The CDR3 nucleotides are TGTGCCAGCAGTTACTCGGGGGGGCGCAACTATGGCTACACCTTC.

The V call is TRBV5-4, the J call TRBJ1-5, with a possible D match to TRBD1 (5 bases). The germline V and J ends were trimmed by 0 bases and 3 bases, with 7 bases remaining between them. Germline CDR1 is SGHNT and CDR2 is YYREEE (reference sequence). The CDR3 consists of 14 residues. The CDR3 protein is CASSLGGVNQPQHF. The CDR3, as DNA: TGTGCCAGCAGCTTGGGGGGGGTCAATCAGCCCCAGCATTTT. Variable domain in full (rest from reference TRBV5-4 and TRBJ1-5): ETGVTQSPTHLIKTRGQQVTLRCSSQSGHNTVSWYQQALGQGPQFIFQYYREEENGRGNFPPRFSGLQFPNYSSELNVNALELDDSALYLCASSLGGVNQPQHFGDGTRLSIL.

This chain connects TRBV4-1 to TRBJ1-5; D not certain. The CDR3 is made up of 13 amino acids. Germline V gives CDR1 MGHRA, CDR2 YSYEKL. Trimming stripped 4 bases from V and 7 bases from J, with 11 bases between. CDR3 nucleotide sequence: TGCGCCAGCAGCCTTGGGGAGTACCAGCCCCAGCATTTT. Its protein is CASSLGEYQPQHF.

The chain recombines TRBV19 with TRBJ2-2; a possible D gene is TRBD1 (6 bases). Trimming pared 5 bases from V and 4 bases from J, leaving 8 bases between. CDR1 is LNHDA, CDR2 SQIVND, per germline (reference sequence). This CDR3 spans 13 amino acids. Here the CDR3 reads CASSGQSTGELFF. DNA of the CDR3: TGTGCCAGTAGTGGACAGAGCACCGGGGAGCTGTTTTTT.

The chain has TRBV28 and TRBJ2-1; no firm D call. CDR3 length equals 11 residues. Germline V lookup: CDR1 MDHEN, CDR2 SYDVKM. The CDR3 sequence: CLTEHYNEQFF. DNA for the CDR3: TGTCTCACAGAGCACTACAATGAGCAGTTCTTC.

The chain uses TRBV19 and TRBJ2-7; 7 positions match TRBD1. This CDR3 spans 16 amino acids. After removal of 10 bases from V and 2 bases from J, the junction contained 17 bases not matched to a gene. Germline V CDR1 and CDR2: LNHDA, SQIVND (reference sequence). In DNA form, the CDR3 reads TGTGCCAATACTACCACTGCGACAGGGATCACCTACGAGCAGTACTTC. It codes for CANTTTATGITYEQYF.

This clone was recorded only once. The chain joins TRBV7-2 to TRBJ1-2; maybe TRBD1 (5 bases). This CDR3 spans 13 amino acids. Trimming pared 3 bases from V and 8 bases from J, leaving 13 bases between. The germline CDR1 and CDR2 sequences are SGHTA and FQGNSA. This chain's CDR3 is CASSFLGGIGYTF. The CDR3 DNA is TGTGCCAGCAGCTTCTTGGGGGGAATCGGCTACACCTTC.

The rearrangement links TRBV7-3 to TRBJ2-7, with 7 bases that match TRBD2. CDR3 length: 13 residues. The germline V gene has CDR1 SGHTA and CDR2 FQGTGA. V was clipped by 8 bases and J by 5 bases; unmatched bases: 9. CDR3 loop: CASSPWGGNEQYF. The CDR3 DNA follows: TGTGCCAGCTCCCCTTGGGGAGGGAACGAGCAGTACTTC.

For the CDR3, the DNA is TGTGCCAGCAGGACGGACAGGGGTGGCAATCAGCCCCAGCATTTT. It translates to CASRTDRGGNQPQHF. The chain has TRBV27 and TRBJ1-5, with 9 bases lining up with TRBD1. The CDR3 runs to 15 residues. Germline CDR1 is MNHEY and CDR2 is SMNVEV (reference sequence). V was clipped by 6 bases and J by 2 bases; unmatched bases: 5.

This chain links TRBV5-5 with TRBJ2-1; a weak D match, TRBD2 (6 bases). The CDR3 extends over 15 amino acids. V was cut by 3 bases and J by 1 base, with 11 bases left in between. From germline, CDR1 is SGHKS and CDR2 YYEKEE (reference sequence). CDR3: CASSSRTTSYNEQFF. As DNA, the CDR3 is TGTGCCAGCAGCTCCCGGACTACTTCCTACAATGAGCAGTTCTTC. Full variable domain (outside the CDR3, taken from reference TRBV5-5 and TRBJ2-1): DAGVTQSPTHLIKTRGQQVTLRCSPISGHKSVSWYQQVLGQGPQFIFQYYEKEERGRGNFPDRFSARQFPNYSSELNVNALLLGDSALYLCASSSRTTSYNEQFFGPGTRLTVL.

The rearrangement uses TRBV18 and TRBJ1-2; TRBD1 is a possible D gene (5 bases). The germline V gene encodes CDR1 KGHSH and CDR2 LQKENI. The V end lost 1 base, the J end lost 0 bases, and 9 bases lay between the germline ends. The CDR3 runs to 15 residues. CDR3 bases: TGTGCCAGCTCACCACGGGGGGTCCCTAACTATGGCTACACCTTC. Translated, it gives CASSPRGVPNYGYTF. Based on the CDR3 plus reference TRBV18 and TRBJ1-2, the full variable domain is NAGVMQNPRHLVRRRGQEARLRCSPMKGHSHVYWYRQLPEEGLKFMVYLQKENIIDESGMPKERFSAEFPKEGPSILRIQQVVRGDSAAYFCASSPRGVPNYGYTFGSGTRLTVV.

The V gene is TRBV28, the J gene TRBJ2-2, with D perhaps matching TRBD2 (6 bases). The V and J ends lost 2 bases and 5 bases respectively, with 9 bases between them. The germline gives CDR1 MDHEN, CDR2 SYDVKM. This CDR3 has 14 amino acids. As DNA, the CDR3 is TGTGCCAGCAGTTTAGACGGACTAACCGGGGAGCTGTTTTTT. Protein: CASSLDGLTGELFF.

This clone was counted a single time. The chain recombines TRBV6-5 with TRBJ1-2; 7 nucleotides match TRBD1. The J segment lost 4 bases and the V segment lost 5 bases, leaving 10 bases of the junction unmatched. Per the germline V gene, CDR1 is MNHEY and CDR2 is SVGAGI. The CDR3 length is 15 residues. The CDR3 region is CASSSRQGDVYGYTF. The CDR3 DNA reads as TGTGCCAGCAGTAGCCGACAGGGCGACGTCTATGGCTACACCTTC.

Here the CDR3 reads CAWRGRAGGYTF. DNA for the CDR3: TGTGCCTGGAGGGGCAGGGCAGGAGGCTACACCTTC. The chain is built from TRBV30 and TRBJ1-2, with D possibly TRBD1 on 5 matching bases. The CDR3 has 12 residues. V was trimmed by 3 bases and J by 8 bases, leaving 13 bases between them. In germline, CDR1 is GTSNPN, CDR2 SVGIG (reference sequence).

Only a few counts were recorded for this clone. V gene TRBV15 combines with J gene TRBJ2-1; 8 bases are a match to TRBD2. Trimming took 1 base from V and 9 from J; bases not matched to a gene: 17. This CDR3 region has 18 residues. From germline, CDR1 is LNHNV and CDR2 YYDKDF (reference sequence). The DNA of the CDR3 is TGTGCCACCAGCAGAGCGGGACTAGGGGGAGCCCTAATTAGTGAGCAGTTCTTC. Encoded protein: CATSRAGLGGALISEQFF. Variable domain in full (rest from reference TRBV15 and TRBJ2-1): DAMVIQNPRYQVTQFGKPVTLSCSQTLNHNVMYWYQQKSSQAPKLLFHYYDKDFNNEADTPDNFQSRRPNTSFCFLDIRSPGLGDTAMYLCATSRAGLGGALISEQFFGPGTRLTVL.

The CDR3 bases are TGTGCCAGCAGCCCACTAGCGGGAGGACAAGAGACCCAGTACTTC. It yields the protein CASSPLAGGQETQYF. V is TRBV9 and J is TRBJ2-5, with 12 nucleotides matching TRBD2. J lost 2 bases, V lost 4 bases, and 3 bases had no gene match. Germline assignment: CDR1 SGDLS and CDR2 YYNGEE. This CDR3 comprises 15 residues.

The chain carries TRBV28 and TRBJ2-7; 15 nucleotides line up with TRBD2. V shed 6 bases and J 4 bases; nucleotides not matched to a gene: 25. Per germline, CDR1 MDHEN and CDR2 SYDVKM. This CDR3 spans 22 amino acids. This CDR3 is CASRGDGRPGLAGGPNVYEQYF. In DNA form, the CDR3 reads TGTGCCAGCAGAGGGGATGGCAGACCTGGACTAGCGGGAGGGCCTAATGTTTACGAGCAGTACTTC.